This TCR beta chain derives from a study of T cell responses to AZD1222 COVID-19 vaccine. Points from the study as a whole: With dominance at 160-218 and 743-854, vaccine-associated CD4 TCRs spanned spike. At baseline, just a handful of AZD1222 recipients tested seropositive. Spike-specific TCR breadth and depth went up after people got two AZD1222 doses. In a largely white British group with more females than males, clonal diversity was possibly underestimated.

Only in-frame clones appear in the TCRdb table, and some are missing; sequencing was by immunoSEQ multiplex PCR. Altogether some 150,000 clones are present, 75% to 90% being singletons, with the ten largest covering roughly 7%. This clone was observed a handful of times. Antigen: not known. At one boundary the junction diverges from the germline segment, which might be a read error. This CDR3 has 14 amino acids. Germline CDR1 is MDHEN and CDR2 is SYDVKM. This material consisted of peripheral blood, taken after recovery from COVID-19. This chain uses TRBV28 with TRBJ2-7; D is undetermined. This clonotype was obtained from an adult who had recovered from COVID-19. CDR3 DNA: TGTGCCAGCAGCCCCTCAGGTTTTTCCTTCGAGCAGTACTTC. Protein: CASSPSGFSFEQYF. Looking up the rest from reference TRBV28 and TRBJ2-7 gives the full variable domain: DVKVTQSSRYLVKRTGEKVFLECVQDMDHENMFWYRQDPGLGLRLIYFSYDVKMKEKGDIPEGYSVSREKKERFSLILESASTNQTSMYLCASSPSGFSFEQYFGPGTRLTVT.